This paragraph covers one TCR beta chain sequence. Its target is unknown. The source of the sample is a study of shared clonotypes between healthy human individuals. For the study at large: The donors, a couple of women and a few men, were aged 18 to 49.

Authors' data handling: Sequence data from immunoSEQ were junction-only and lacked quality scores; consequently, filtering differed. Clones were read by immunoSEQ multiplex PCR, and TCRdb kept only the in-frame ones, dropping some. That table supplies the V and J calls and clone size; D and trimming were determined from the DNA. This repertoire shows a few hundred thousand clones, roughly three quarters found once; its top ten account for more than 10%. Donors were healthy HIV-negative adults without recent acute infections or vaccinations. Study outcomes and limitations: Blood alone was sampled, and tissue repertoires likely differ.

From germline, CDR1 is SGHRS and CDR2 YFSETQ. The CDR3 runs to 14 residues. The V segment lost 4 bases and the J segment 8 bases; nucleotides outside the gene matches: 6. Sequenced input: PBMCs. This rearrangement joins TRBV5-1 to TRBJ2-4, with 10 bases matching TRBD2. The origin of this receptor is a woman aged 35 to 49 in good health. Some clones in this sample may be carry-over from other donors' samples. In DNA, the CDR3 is TGCGCCAGCAGCCCTAGCGGGAGTGGAGACATTCAGTACTTC. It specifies CASSPSGSGDIQYF.